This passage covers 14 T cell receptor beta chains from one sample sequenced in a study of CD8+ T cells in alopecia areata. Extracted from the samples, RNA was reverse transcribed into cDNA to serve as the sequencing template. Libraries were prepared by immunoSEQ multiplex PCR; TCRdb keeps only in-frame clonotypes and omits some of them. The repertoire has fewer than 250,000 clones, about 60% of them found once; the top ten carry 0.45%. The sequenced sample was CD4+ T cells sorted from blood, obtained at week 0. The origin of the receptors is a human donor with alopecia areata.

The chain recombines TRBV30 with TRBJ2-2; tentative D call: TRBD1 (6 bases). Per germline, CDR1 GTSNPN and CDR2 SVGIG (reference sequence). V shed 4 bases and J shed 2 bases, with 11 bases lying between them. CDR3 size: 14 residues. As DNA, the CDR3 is TGTGCCTGGATCCAGGGGCCTAACACCGGGGAGCTGTTTTTT. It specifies CAWIQGPNTGELFF.

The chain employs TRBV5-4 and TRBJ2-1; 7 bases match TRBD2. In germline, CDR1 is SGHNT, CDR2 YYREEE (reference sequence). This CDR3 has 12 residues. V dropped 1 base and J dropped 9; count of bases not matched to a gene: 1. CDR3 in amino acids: CASSLWGGEQFF. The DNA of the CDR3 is TGTGCCAGCAGCTTGTGGGGGGGTGAGCAGTTCTTC.

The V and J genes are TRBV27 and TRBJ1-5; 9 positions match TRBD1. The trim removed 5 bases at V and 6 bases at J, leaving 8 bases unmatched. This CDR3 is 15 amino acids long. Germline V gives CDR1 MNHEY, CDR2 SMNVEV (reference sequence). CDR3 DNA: TGTGCCAGCAGTACTACTTACAGGGGGCGTCAGCCCCAGCATTTT. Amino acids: CASSTTYRGRQPQHF.

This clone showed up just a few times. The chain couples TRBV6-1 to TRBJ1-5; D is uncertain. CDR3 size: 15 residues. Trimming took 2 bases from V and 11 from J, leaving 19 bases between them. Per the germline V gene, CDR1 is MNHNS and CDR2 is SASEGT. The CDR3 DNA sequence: TGTGCCAGCAGTGAAAGGTCGGCCGCTCCAGGCACCCAGCATTTT. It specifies CASSERSAAPGTQHF.

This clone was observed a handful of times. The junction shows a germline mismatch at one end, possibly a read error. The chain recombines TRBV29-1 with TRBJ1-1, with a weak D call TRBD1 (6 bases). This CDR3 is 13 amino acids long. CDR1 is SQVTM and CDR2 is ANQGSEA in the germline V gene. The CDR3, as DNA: TGCAGCGTGGAAGGCAGGGGGAACACTGAAGCTTTCTTT. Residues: CSVEGRGNTEAFF.

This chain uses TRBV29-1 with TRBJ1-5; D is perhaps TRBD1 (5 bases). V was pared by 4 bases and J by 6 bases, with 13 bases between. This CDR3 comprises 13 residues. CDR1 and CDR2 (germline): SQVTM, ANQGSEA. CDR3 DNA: TGCAGCGTTGGTAGGGACCCCAGTCAGCCCCAGCATTTT. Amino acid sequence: CSVGRDPSQPQHF. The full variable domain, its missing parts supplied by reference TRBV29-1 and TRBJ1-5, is SAVISQKPSRDICQRGTSLTIQCQVDSQVTMMFWYRQQPGQSLTLIATANQGSEATYESGFVIDKFPISRPNLTFSTLTVSNMSPEDSSIYLCSVGRDPSQPQHFGDGTRLSIL.

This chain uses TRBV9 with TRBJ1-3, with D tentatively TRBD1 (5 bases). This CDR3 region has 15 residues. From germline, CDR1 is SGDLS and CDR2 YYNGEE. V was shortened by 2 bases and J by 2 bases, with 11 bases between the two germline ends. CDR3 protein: CASSVTSGTGNTIYF. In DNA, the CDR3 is TGTGCCAGCAGCGTGACGTCAGGGACTGGAAACACCATATATTTT.

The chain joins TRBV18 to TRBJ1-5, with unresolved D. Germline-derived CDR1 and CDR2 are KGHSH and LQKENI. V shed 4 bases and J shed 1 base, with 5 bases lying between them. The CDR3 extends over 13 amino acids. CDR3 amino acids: CASSLSSNQPQHF. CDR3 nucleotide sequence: TGTGCCAGCTCACTATCAAGCAATCAGCCCCAGCATTTT.

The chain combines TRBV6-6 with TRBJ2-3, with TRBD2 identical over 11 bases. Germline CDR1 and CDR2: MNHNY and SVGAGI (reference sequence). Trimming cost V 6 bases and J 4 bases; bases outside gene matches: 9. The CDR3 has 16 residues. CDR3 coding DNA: TGTGCCAGCAGGTTCGGGACTAGCGGCCGGGCAGATACGCAGTATTTT. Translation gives CASRFGTSGRADTQYF.

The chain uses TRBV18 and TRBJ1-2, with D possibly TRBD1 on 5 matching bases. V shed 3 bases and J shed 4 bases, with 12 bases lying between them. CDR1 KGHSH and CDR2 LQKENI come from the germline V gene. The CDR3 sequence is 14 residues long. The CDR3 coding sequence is TGTGCCAGCTCACCCCCCGGGGACTTCTATGGCTACACCTTC. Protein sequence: CASSPPGDFYGYTF. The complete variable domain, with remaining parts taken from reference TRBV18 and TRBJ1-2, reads NAGVMQNPRHLVRRRGQEARLRCSPMKGHSHVYWYRQLPEEGLKFMVYLQKENIIDESGMPKERFSAEFPKEGPSILRIQQVVRGDSAAYFCASSPPGDFYGYTFGSGTRLTVV.

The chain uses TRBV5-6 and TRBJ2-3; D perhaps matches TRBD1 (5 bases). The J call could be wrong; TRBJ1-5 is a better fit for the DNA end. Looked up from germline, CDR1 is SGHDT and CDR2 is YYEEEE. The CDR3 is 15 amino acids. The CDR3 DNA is TGTGCCAGCAGCCCCGGGGGACTAGCGTTGGATACGCAGCATTTT. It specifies CASSPGGLALDTQHF.

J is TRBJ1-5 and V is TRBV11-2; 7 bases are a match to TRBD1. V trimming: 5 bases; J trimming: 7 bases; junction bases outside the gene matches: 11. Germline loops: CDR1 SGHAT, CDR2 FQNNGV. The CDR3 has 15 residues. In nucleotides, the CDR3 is TGTGCCAGCAGCGCCGGGACAGCGGCCTACCAGCCCCAGCATTTT. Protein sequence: CASSAGTAAYQPQHF.

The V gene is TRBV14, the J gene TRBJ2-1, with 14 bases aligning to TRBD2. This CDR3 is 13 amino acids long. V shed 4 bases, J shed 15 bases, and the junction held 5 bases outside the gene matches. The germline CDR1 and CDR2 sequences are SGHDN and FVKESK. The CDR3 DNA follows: TGTGCCAGCAGCCCGGGACTAGCGGGAGCCCGGTTCTTC. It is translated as CASSPGLAGARFF.

CDR3 loop: CASSLRRGPWDTQYF. As DNA, the CDR3 is TGTGCCAGCAGCTTAAGGCGGGGGCCCTGGGATACGCAGTATTTT. The gene calls are TRBV7-8 and TRBJ2-3; D may be TRBD2 (7 bases). V lost 2 bases, J lost 6 bases, and 15 bases lay in between. The germline CDR1 and CDR2 sequences are SGHVS and FQNEAQ. The CDR3 runs to 15 residues. Variable domain in full (rest from reference TRBV7-8 and TRBJ2-3): GAGVSQSPRYKVAKRGQDVALRCDPISGHVSLFWYQQALGQGPEFLTYFQNEAQLDKSGLPSDRFFAERPEGSVSTLKIQRTQQEDSAVYLCASSLRRGPWDTQYFGPGTRLTVL.